The sequence of this T cell receptor beta chain was determined in a study of identical twins. Findings and caveats of the study: Abundant cord blood beta clonotypes carried fewer insertions; memory repertoires showed none. Models predicted less out-of-frame TCR alpha sharing in monozygotic twins than was found. One should note that invariant MAIT and iNKT cells could partly confound zero-insertion analyses.

V gave up 1 base and J gave up 5 bases, with 10 bases separating them. This CDR3 is built from 14 residues. From germline, CDR1 is LNHDA and CDR2 SQIVND (reference sequence). TCRdb passed the 5' RACE reads through MiXCR, listing each CDR3 protein once. The sample has about 340,000 distinct CDR3 sequences; about 12% are singletons. For this clonotype: Its antigen is undetermined.

The same data also went into a second study, on yellow fever vaccine responses in identical twins.

The material sequenced was CD8+ T cells sorted from blood. The chain recombines TRBV19 with TRBJ2-3; no clear D gene. The clonotype was recovered from a woman aged 18-35 years in good health. This CDR3 reads CASSIALVGDTQYF. The CDR3 DNA reads TGTGCCAGTAGTATAGCATTAGTAGGAGATACGCAGTATTTT.